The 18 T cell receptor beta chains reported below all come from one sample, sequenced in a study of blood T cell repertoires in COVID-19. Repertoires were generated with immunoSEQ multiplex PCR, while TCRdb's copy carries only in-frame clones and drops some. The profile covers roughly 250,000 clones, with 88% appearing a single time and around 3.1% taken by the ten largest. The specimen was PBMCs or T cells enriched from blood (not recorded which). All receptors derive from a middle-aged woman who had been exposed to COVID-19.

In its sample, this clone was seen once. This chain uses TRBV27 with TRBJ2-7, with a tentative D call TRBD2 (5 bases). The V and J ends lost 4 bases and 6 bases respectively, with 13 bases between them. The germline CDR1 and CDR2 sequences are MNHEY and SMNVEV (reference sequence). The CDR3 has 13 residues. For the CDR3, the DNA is TGTGCCAGCAGTTCCACTACGCTAGCCGAGCAGTACTTC. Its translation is CASSSTTLAEQYF.

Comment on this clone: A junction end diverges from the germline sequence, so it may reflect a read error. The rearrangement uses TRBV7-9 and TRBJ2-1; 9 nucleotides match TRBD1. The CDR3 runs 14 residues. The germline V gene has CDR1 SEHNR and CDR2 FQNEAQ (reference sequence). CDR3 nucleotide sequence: TGTGCCAGCAGCTTAGACAAAGTGGGGGACAGGGTGCTCTTC. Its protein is CASSLDKVGDRVLF.

CDR3 in amino acids: CASSIGQGLHSPLHF. In DNA form, the CDR3 reads TGTGCCAGTAGTATCGGTCAGGGGTTGCATTCACCCCTCCACTTT. This chain connects TRBV19 to TRBJ1-6; TRBD1 might be the D (6 bases). This CDR3 spans 15 amino acids. Germline CDR1 reads LNHDA; CDR2 reads SQIVND (reference sequence). V was trimmed by 3 bases and J by 8 bases, leaving 14 bases between them.

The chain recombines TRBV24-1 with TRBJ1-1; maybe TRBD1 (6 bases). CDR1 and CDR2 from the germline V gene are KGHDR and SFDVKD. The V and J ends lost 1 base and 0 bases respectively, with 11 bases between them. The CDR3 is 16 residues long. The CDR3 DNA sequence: TGTGCCACCAGTGATTTCGTGGGACACCTGAACACTGAAGCTTTCTTT. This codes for CATSDFVGHLNTEAFF.

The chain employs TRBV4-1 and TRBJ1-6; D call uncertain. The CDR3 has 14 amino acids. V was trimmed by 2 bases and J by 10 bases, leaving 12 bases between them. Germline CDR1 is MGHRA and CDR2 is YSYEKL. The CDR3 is CASSQPLRWSPLHF. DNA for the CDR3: TGCGCCAGCAGCCAACCTCTCAGGTGGTCACCCCTCCACTTT.

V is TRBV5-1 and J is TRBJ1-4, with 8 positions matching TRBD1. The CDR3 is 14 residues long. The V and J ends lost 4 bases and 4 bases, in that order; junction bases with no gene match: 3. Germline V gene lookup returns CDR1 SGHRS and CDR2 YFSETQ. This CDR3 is CASSVGQVNEKLFF. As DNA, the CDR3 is TGCGCCAGCAGCGTGGGACAGGTTAATGAAAAACTGTTTTTT.

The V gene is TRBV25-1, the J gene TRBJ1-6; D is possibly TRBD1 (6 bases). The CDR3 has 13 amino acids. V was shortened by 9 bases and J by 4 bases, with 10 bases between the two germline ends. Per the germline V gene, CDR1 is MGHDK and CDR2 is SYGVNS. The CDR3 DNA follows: TGTGCCAGTCGACAGGAGTATAATTCACCCCTCCACTTT. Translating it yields CASRQEYNSPLHF.

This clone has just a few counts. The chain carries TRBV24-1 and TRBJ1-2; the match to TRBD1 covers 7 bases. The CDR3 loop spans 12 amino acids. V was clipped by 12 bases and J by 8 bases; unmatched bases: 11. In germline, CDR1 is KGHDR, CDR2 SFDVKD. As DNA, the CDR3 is TGTGCCTCATCGAGGGGGCCCGTAGGCTACACCTTC. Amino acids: CASSRGPVGYTF.

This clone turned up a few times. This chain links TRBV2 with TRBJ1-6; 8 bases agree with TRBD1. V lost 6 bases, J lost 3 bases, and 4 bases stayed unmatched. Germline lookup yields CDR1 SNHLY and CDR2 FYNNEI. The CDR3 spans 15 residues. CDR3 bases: TGTGCCAGCAGAGACAGGGGAATCTATAATTCACCCCTCCACTTT. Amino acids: CASRDRGIYNSPLHF.

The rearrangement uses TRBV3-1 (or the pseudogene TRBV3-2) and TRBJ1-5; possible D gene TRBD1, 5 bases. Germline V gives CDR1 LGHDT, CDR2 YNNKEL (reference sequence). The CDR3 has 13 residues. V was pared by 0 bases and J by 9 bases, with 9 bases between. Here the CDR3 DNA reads TGTGCCAGCAGCCAAGACAGGGATTTGCCCCAGCATTTT. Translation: CASSQDRDLPQHF.

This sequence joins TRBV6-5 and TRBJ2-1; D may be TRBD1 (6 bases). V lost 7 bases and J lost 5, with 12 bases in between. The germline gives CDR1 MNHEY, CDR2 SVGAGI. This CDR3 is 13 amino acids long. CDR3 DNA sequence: TGTGCCAGCATGGCAGGGGCGGACAATGAGCAGTTCTTC. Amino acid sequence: CASMAGADNEQFF.

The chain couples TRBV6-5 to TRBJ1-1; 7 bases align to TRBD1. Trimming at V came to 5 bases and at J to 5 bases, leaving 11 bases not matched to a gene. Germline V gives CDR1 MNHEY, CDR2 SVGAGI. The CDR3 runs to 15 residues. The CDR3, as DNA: TGTGCCAGCAGTCCTACCCGGACAGGTGGGACTGAAGCTTTCTTT. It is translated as CASSPTRTGGTEAFF.

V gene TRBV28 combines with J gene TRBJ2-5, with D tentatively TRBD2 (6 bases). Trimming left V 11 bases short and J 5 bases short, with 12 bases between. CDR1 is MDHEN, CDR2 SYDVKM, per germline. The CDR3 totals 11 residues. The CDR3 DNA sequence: TGTGCCGCCGGTGGGGGGGAGACCCAGTACTTC. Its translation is CAAGGGETQYF.

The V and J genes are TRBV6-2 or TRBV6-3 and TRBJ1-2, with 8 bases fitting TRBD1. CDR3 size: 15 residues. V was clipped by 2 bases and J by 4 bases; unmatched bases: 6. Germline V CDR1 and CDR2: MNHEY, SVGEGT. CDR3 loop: CASSYGQGGGYGYTF. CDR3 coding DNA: TGTGCCAGCAGTTACGGACAGGGAGGCGGCTATGGCTACACCTTC.

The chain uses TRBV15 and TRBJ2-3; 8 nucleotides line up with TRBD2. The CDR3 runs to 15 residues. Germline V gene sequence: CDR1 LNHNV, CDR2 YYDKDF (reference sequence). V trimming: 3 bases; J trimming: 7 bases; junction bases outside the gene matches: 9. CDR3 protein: CATSSFSGGPNTQYF. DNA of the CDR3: TGTGCCACCAGCAGTTTCAGCGGGGGACCAAATACGCAGTATTTT.

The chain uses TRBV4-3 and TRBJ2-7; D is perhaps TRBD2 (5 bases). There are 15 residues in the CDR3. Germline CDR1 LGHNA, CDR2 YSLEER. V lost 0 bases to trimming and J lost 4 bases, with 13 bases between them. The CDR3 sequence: CASSQDHGSGYEQYF. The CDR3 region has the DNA TGCGCCAGCAGCCAAGATCATGGGAGTGGTTACGAGCAGTACTTC.

The CDR3 bases are TGCGCCAGCAGCCAAGATCGAGGGCCGGGAGATACGCAGTATTTT. Its translation: CASSQDRGPGDTQYF. The V gene is TRBV4-3, the J gene TRBJ2-3; D perhaps matches TRBD2 (5 bases). This CDR3 is 15 amino acids long. Trimming cost V 0 bases and J 5 bases, with 12 bases left between them. Germline values: CDR1 LGHNA, CDR2 YSLEER.

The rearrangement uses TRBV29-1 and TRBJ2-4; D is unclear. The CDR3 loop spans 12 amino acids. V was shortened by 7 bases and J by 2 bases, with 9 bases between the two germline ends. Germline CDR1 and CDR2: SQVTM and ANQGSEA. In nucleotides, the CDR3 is TGCAGCGCCCAATCCCCCAAAAACATTCAGTACTTC. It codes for CSAQSPKNIQYF.